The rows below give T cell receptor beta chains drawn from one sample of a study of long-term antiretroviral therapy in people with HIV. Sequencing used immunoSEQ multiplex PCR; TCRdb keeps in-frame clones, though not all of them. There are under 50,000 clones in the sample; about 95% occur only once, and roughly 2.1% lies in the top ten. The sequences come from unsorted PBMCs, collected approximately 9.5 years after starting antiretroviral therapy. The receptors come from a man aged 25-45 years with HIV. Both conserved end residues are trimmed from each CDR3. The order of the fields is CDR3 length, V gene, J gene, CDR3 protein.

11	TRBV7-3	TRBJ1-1	ASSSQQGRRAF
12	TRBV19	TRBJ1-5	ASSIGTGIQPQH
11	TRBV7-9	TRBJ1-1	ASSLSLNTEAF
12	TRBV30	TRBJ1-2	AWPVALADYGYT
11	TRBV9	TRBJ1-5	ASSVSPNQPQH
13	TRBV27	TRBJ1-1	ASSFSRTFDTEAF
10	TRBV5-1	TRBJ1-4	ASSFTGEKLF
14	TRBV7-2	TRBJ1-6	ASSFGEYRYNSPLH
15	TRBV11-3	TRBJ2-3	ASSLDRASGPTDTQY
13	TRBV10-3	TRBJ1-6	AISLTGFGNSPLH
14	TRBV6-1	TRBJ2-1	ASSETTPSPYNEQF
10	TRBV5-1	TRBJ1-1	ASSLGNDGIY
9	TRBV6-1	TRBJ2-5	ASGLQETQY
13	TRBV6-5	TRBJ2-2	ASRPGTGNTGELF
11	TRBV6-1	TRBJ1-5	ASSGSSNQPQH
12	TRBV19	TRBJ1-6	ASSILQGSSPLH
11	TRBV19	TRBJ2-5	ASSMSGTETQY
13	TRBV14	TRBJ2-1	ASSPGQGRRNEQF
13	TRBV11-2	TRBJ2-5	ASSFTSGNFGTQY
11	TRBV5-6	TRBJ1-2	ASSSNSGAGYT
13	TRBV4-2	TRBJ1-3	ASSPSGTLGYTIY
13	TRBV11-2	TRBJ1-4	ASGQGRGQNEKLF